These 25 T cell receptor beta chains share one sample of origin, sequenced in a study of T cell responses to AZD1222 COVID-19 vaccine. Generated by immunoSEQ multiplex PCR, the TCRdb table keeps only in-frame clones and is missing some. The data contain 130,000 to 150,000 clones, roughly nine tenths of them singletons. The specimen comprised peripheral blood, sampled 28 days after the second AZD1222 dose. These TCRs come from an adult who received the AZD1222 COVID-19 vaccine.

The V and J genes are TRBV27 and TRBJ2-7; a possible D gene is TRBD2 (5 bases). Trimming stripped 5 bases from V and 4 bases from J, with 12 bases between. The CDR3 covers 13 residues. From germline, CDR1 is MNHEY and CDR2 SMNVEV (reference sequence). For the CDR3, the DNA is TGTGCCAGCAGTCACGGGGTGGTTTACGAGCAGTACTTC. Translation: CASSHGVVYEQYF.

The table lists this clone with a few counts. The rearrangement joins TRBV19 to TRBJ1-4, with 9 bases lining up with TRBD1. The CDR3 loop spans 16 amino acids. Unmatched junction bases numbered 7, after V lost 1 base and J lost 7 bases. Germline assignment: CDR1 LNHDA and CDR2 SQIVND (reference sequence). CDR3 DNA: TGTGCCAGTAGTATAGCCCCAGGGACAGGGCCTGAAAAACTGTTTTTT. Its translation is CASSIAPGTGPEKLFF.

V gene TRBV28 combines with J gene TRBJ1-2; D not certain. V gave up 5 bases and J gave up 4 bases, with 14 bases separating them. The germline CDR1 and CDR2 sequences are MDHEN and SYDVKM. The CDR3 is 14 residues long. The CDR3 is CASSPLSTIYGYTF. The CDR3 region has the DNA TGTGCCAGCAGTCCCCTTTCTACGATCTATGGCTACACCTTC.

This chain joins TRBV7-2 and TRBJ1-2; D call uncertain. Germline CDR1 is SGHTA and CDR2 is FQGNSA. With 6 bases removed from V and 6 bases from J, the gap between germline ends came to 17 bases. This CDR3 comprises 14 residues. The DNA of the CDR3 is TGTGCCAGCAGTAAAGCCGTTAGAAGAGATGGCTACACCTTC. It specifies CASSKAVRRDGYTF.

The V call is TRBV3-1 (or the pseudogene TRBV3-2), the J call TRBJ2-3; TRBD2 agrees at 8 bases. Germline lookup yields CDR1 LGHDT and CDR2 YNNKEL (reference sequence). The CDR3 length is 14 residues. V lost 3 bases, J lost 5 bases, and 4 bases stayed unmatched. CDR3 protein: CASSQGLVRDTQYF. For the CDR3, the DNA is TGTGCCAGCAGCCAGGGACTAGTAAGAGATACGCAGTATTTT.

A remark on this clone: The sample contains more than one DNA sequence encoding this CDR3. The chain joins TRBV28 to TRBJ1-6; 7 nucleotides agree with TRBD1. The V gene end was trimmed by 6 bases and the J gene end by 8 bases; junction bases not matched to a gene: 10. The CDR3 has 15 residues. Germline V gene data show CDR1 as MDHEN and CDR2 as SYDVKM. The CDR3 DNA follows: TGTGCCAGCAGCCCACTAGACAGGGACGATTCACCCCTCCACTTT. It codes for CASSPLDRDDSPLHF. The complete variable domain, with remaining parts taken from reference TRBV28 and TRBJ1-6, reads DVKVTQSSRYLVKRTGEKVFLECVQDMDHENMFWYRQDPGLGLRLIYFSYDVKMKEKGDIPEGYSVSREKKERFSLILESASTNQTSMYLCASSPLDRDDSPLHFGNGTRLTVT.

CDR3 amino acids: CASSSTGTGPYEQYF. Here the CDR3 DNA reads TGTGCCAGCAGCTCGACCGGGACAGGCCCCTACGAGCAGTACTTC. The chain recombines TRBV5-4 with TRBJ2-7, with 8 bases matching TRBD1. V was clipped by 3 bases and J by 2 bases; unmatched bases: 7. Germline CDR1 is SGHNT and CDR2 is YYREEE (reference sequence). The CDR3 runs to 15 residues.

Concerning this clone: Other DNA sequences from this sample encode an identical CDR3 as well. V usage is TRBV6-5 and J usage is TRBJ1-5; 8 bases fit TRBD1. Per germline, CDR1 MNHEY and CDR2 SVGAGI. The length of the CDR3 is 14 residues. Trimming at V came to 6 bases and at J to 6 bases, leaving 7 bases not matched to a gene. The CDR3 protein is CASRPGGAGQPQHF. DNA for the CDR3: TGTGCCAGCAGACCAGGGGGCGCGGGTCAGCCCCAGCATTTT.

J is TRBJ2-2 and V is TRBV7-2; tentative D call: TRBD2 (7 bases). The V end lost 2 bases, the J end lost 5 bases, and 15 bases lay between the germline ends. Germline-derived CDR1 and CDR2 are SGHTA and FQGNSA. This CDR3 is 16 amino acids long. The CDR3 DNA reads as TGTGCCAGCAGCTTATGGGCCAGGGGAGGGACCGGGGAGCTGTTTTTT. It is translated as CASSLWARGGTGELFF.

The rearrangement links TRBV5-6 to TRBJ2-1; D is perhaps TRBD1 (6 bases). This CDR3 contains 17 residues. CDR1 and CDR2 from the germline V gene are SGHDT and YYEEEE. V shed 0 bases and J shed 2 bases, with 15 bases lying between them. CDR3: CASSLGPGHYTYNEQFF. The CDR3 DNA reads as TGTGCCAGCAGCTTGGGACCGGGACACTATACCTACAATGAGCAGTTCTTC.

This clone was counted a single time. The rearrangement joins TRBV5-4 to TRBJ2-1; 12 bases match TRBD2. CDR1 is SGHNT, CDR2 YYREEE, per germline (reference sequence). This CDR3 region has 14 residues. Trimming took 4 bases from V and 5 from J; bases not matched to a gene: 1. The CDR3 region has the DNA TGTGCCAGCAGCCGGACTAGCGGGAACAATGAGCAGTTCTTC. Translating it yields CASSRTSGNNEQFF.

The CDR3 loop reads CASSQDRGLSNQPQHF. The CDR3 nucleotides are TGTGCCAGCAGCCAAGATCGGGGCCTTAGCAATCAGCCCCAGCATTTT. This chain uses TRBV4-2 with TRBJ1-5; D might be TRBD1 (5 bases). Germline assignment: CDR1 LGHNA and CDR2 YNFKEQ. CDR3 length: 16 residues. With 0 bases removed from V and 0 bases from J, the gap between germline ends came to 9 bases.

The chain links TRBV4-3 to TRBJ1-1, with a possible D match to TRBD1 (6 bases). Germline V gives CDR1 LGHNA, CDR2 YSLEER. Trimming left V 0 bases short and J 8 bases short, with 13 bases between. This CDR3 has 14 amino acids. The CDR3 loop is CASSQEGQLAEAFF. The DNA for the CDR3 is TGCGCCAGCAGCCAAGAGGGACAACTTGCCGAAGCTTTCTTT.

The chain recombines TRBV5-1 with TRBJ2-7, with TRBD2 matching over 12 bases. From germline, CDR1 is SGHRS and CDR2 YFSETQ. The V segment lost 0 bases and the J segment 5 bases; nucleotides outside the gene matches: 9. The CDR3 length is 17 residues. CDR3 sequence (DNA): TGCGCCAGCAGCTTGGGGACAGCCGGACTAGCGGGAAACGAGCAGTACTTC. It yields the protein CASSLGTAGLAGNEQYF.

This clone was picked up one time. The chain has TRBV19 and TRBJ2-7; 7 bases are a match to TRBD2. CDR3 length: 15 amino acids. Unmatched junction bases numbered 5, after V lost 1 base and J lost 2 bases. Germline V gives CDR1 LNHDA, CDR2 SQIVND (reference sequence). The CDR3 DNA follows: TGTGCCAGTAGTATAGTGGCGGGAGTCGCCTACGAGCAGTACTTC. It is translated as CASSIVAGVAYEQYF.

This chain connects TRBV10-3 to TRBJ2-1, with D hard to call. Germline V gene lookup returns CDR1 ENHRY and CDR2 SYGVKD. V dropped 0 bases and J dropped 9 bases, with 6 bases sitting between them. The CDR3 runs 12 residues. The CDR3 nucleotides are TGTGCCATCAGTGAGTCGCCCACTGAGCAGTTCTTC. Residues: CAISESPTEQFF.

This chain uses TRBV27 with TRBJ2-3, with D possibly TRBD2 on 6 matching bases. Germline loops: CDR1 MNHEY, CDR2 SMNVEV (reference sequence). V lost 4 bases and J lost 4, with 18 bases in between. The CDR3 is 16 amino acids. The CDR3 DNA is TGTGCCAGCAGTTCGGAGGGAGCGTGGCCACCAGATACGCAGTATTTT. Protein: CASSSEGAWPPDTQYF.

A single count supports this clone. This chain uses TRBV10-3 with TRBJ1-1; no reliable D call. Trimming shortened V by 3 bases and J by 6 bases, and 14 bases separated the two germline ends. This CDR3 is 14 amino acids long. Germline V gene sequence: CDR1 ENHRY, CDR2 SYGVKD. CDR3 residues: CAISEAGRRPEAFF. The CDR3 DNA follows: TGTGCCATCAGTGAAGCCGGGCGGAGGCCTGAAGCTTTCTTT.

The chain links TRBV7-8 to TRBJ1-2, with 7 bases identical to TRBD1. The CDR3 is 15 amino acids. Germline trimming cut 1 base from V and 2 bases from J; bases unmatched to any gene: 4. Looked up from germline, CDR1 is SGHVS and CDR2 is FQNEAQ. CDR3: CASSLGGQVNYGYTF. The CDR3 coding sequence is TGTGCCAGCAGCTTAGGTGGACAGGTGAACTATGGCTACACCTTC.

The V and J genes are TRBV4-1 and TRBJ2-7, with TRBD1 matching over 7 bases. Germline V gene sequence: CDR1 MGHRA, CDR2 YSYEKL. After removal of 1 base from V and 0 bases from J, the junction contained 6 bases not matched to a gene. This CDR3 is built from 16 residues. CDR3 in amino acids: CASSQGRDSLSYEQYF. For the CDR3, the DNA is TGCGCCAGCAGCCAAGGCCGGGACAGCCTCTCCTACGAGCAGTACTTC.

This CDR3 reads CASTGSNNQPQHF. The CDR3 nucleotides read TGTGCCAGCACCGGGTCCAACAATCAGCCCCAGCATTTT. The chain links TRBV2 to TRBJ1-5, with unresolved D. CDR1 and CDR2 from the germline V gene are SNHLY and FYNNEI. CDR3 size: 13 residues. V was shortened by 7 bases and J by 3 bases, with 10 bases between the two germline ends.

In DNA form, the CDR3 reads TGTGCCAGCAGCTTAGTACAGGGGAACACTGAAGCTTTCTTT. It translates to CASSLVQGNTEAFF. The chain couples TRBV7-2 to TRBJ1-1, with a possible D match to TRBD1 (6 bases). CDR1 SGHTA and CDR2 FQGNSA come from the germline V gene. V dropped 1 base and J dropped 1 base, with 7 bases sitting between them. The CDR3 has 14 residues.

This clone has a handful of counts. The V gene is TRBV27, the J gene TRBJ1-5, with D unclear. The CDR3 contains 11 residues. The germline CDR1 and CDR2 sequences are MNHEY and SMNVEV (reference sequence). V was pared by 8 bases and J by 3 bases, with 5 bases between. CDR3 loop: CASGINQPQHF. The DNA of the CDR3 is TGTGCCAGCGGAATCAATCAGCCCCAGCATTTT.

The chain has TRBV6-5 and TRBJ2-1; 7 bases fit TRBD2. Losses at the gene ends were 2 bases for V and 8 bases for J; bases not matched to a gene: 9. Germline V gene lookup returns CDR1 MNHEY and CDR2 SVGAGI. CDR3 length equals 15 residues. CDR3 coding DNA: TGTGCCAGCAGTTACCTAGCGGAGCTCCGTGATGAGCAGTTCTTC. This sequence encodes CASSYLAELRDEQFF.

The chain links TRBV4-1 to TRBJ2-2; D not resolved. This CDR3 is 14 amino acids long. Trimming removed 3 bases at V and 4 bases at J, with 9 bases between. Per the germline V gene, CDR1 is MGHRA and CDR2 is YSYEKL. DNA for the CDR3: TGCGCCAGCAGCCATGGCCTTTTCACCGGGGAGCTGTTTTTT. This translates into CASSHGLFTGELFF.